The 3 T cell receptor beta chains below come from one sample, sequenced in a study of blood T cell repertoires in COVID-19. The protocol was immunoSEQ multiplex PCR, while the TCRdb copy is restricted to in-frame clones and leaves out a portion. This sample has more than 250,000 clones, with more than 70% found just once. Sequencing used peripheral blood. These receptor sequences come from a woman in her twenties or thirties with COVID-19, enrolled during active disease.

The chain combines TRBV5-1 with TRBJ2-2; D is possibly TRBD2 (5 bases). The V gene's germline CDR1 is SGHRS and CDR2 YFSETQ. Trimming pared 6 bases from V and 1 base from J, leaving 13 bases between. CDR3 size: 15 residues. The CDR3 loop is CASTLGLMNTGELFF. CDR3 DNA: TGCGCCAGCACCTTAGGACTCATGAACACCGGGGAGCTGTTTTTT.

The chain links TRBV7-2 to TRBJ1-1; the D gene is possibly TRBD1 (6 bases). CDR3 length: 13 amino acids. The ends were cut back, 6 bases at V and 1 base at J, with 9 bases in the middle. In germline, CDR1 is SGHTA, CDR2 FQGNSA. The CDR3, as DNA: TGTGCCAGCAGACAGGGCCCGAACACTGAAGCTTTCTTT. It translates to CASRQGPNTEAFF. Full variable domain (outside the CDR3, taken from reference TRBV7-2 and TRBJ1-1): GAGVSQSPSNKVTEKGKDVELRCDPISGHTALYWYRQSLGQGLEFLIYFQGNSAPDKSGLPSDRFSAERTGGSVSTLTIQRTQQEDSAVYLCASRQGPNTEAFFGQGTRLTVV.

The J gene is TRBJ2-3, the V gene TRBV11-2, with a weak D call TRBD2 (5 bases). Germline lookup yields CDR1 SGHAT and CDR2 FQNNGV. V dropped 1 base and J dropped 4 bases, with 21 bases sitting between them. The CDR3 totals 18 residues. CDR3 loop: CASSLGDFARLPPDTQYF. In DNA form, the CDR3 reads TGTGCCAGCAGCTTAGGGGATTTCGCGCGACTACCGCCAGATACGCAGTATTTT.